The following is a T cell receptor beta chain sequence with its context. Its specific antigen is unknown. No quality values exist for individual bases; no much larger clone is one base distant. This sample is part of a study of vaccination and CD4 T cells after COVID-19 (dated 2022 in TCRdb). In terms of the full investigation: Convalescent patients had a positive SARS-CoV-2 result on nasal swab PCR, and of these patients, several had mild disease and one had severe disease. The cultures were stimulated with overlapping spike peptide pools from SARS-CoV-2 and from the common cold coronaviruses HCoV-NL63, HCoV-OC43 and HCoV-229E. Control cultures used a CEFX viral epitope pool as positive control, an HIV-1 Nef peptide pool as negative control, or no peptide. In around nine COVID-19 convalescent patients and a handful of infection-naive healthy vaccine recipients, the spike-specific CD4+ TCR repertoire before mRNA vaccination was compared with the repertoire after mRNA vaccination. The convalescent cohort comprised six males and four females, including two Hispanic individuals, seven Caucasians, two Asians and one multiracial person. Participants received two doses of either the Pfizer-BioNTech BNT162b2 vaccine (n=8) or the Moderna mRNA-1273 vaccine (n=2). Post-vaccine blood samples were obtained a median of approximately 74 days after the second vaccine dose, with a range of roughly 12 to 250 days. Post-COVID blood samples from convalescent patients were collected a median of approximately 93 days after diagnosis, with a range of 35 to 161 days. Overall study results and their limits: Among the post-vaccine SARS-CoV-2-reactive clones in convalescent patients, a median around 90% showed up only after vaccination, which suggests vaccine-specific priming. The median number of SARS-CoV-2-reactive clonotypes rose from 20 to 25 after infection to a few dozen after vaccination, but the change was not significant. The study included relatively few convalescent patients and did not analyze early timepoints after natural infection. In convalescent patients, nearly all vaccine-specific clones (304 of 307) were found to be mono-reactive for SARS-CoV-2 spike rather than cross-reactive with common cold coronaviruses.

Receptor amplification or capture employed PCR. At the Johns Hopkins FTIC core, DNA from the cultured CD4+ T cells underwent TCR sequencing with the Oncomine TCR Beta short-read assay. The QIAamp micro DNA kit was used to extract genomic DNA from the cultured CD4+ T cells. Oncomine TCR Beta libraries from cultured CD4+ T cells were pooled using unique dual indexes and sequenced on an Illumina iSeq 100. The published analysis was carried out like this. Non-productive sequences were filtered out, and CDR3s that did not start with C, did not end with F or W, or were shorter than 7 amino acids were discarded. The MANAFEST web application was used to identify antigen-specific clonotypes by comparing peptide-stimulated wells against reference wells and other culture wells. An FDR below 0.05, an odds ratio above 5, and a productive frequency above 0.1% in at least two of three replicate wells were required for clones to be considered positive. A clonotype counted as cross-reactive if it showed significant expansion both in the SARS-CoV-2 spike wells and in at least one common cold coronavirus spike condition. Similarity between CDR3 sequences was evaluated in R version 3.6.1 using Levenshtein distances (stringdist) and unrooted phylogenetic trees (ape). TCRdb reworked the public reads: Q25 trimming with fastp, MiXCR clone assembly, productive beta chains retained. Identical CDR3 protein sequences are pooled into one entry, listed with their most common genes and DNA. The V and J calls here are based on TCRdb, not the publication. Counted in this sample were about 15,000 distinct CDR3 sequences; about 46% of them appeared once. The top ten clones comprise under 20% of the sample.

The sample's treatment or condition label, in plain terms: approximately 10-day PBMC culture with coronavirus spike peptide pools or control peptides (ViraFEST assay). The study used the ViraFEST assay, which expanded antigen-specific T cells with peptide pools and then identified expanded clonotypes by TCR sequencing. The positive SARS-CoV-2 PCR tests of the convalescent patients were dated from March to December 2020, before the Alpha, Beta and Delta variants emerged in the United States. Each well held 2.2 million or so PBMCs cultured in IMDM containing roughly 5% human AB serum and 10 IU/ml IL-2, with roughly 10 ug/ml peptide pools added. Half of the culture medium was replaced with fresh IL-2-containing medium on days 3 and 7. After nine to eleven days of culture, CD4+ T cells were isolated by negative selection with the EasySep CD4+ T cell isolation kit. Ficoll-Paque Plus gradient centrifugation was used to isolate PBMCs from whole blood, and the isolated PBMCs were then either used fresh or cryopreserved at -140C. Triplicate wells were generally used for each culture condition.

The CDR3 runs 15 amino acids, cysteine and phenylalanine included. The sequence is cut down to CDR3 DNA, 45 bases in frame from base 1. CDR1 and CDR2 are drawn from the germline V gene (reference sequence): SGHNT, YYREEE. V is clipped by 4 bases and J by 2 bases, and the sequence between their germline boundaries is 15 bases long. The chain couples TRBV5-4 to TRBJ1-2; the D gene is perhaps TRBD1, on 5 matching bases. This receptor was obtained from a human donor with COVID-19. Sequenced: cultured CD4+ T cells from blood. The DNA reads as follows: TGTGCCAGCAGCCAGGGACTGTTAAACAACTATGGCTACACCTTC. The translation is CASSQGLLNNYGYTF.